This T cell receptor (beta chain) appears in the sequencing data of a study of human thymus T cells. Method: immunoSEQ multiplex PCR; TCRdb's copy keeps in-frame clones and lacks some. The repertoire holds tens of thousands of clones, with 95% as singletons. Losses at the gene ends were 2 bases for V and 7 bases for J; bases not matched to a gene: 9. The CDR3 sequence is 15 residues long. In germline, CDR1 is SGHRS, CDR2 YFSETQ. The sequence derives from a girl under three years old with a congenital heart defect but otherwise immunologically healthy. The chain uses TRBV5-1 and TRBJ1-5; TRBD1 aligns across 7 bases. Sequencing input: blood. CDR3 protein: CASSLETGRDQPQHF. CDR3 coding DNA: TGCGCCAGCAGCTTAGAGACAGGGAGGGACCAGCCCCAGCATTTT.